This entry lists 2 T cell receptor beta chains sequenced from one sample in a study of blood T cell repertoires in COVID-19. Using immunoSEQ multiplex PCR, the repertoire was profiled, and TCRdb retains in-frame clones only, with some absent. The repertoire includes under 300,000 clones, 82% of them detected once, and 9.5% to 15% sits in the top ten. The sample comprised peripheral blood. The receptors here all came from a woman between 55 and 75 years old with active or convalescent COVID-19.

The chain combines TRBV5-5 with TRBJ1-6; D not resolved. The germline V gene has CDR1 SGHKS and CDR2 YYEKEE (reference sequence). V lost 0 bases and J 8 bases, leaving 9 bases between the germline ends. The CDR3 totals 14 residues. The CDR3, as DNA: TGTGCCAGCAGCTTGGGCGGGGAGGATTCACCCCTCCACTTT. Translation gives CASSLGGEDSPLHF.

The chain combines TRBV5-1 with TRBJ1-1, with TRBD1 matching 7 bases. The CDR3 extends over 14 amino acids. The V and J ends lost 4 bases and 2 bases, in that order; junction bases with no gene match: 5. Per germline, CDR1 SGHRS and CDR2 YFSETQ. CDR3 amino acids: CASSVRQGNTEAFF. The DNA of the CDR3 is TGCGCCAGCAGCGTACGACAGGGTAACACTGAAGCTTTCTTT.